One and the same sample provided the 18 T cell receptor beta chains below, sequenced in a study of cytomegalovirus exposure and HLA in healthy donors. In the PCR, 60 Vbeta and 13 Jbeta primers were used. Sequencing used immunoSEQ multiplex PCR; TCRdb keeps in-frame clones, though not all of them. The data contain approximately 88,000 clones, 78% of them seen just once; the ten biggest clones take up almost 6%. Specimen: PBMCs. The receptors were sampled from a man between 18 and 35 years old in good health and CMV-seropositive.

The chain is built from TRBV2 and TRBJ1-5; D is ambiguous. With 7 bases removed from V and 9 bases from J, the gap between germline ends came to 13 bases. The CDR3 extends over 12 amino acids. CDR1 and CDR2 from the germline V gene are SNHLY and FYNNEI. In nucleotides, the CDR3 is TGTGCCAGCATGAGCGAGGCGGGGCCCCAGCATTTT. Protein sequence: CASMSEAGPQHF.

V is TRBV10-3 and J is TRBJ2-7; TRBD1 agrees at 9 bases. The CDR3 is 15 amino acids. In germline, CDR1 is ENHRY, CDR2 SYGVKD. The trim removed 4 bases at V and 3 bases at J, leaving 7 bases unmatched. CDR3 in amino acids: CAISVSDRGDYEQYF. The CDR3 DNA reads TGTGCCATCAGTGTCTCGGACAGGGGAGACTACGAGCAGTACTTC.

The chain couples TRBV27 to TRBJ2-7, with 11 bases lining up with TRBD2. Germline values: CDR1 MNHEY, CDR2 SMNVEV (reference sequence). V gave up 7 bases and J gave up 3 bases; unmatched junction bases: 5. The CDR3 runs 14 residues. The CDR3 nucleotides are TGTGCCAGCACCCATAGCGGGAGGGTCTACGAGCAGTACTTC. It yields the protein CASTHSGRVYEQYF.

The rearrangement uses TRBV9 and TRBJ2-7, with TRBD2 identical over 8 bases. With V trimmed by 0 bases and J by 4 bases, 9 bases remained unmatched. Germline CDR1 SGDLS, CDR2 YYNGEE. The CDR3 is 16 amino acids. This CDR3 is CASSVGGGTSHYEQYF. CDR3 coding DNA: TGTGCCAGCAGCGTAGGAGGCGGGACTAGTCATTACGAGCAGTACTTC.

The chain employs TRBV4-1 and TRBJ1-2, with D possibly matching TRBD1 (6 bases). Germline loops: CDR1 MGHRA, CDR2 YSYEKL. The CDR3 is made up of 16 amino acids. The germline V and J ends were trimmed by 4 bases and 4 bases, with 19 bases remaining between them. The CDR3 is CASSPGPPGGSYGYTF. The CDR3 DNA follows: TGCGCCAGCAGCCCCGGACCCCCGGGGGGCTCCTATGGCTACACCTTC.

The chain employs TRBV9 and TRBJ2-6; 11 nucleotides line up with TRBD2. Germline V gene lookup returns CDR1 SGDLS and CDR2 YYNGEE. The CDR3 length is 19 residues. V shed 3 bases, J shed 1 base, and the junction held 9 bases outside the gene matches. CDR3 nucleotide sequence: TGTGCCAGCAGCGCTGGAGGGACTAGCGGCAAATCTGGGGCCAACGTCCTGACTTTC. This gives the protein CASSAGGTSGKSGANVLTF.

This clone was counted between two and nine times. V gene TRBV6-1 combines with J gene TRBJ2-1, with TRBD1 matching 7 bases. The CDR3 extends over 14 amino acids. Germline V CDR1 and CDR2: MNHNS, SASEGT. Trimming at V came to 8 bases and at J to 7 bases, leaving 11 bases not matched to a gene. The CDR3 here is CASRGQGVRNEQFF. CDR3 DNA sequence: TGTGCCAGCCGAGGTCAGGGGGTACGGAATGAGCAGTTCTTC.

J is TRBJ1-2 and V is TRBV7-8, with D unclear. There are 16 residues in the CDR3. The germline V gene has CDR1 SGHVS and CDR2 FQNEAQ. V was trimmed by 1 base and J by 5 bases, leaving 17 bases between them. DNA for the CDR3: TGTGCCAGCAGCTTAGGATCGGGGTTGCCGGATTATGGCTACACCTTC. It is translated as CASSLGSGLPDYGYTF.

The chain carries TRBV5-1 and TRBJ2-2; no reliable D call. Germline-derived CDR1 and CDR2 are SGHRS and YFSETQ. V dropped 4 bases and J dropped 1 base, with 8 bases sitting between them. This CDR3 is 14 amino acids long. The DNA of the CDR3 is TGCGCCAGCAGCATGACTGGGAACACCGGGGAGCTGTTTTTT. Translating gives CASSMTGNTGELFF.

V gene TRBV5-1 combines with J gene TRBJ2-7, with D possibly matching TRBD1 (5 bases). The V gene's germline CDR1 is SGHRS and CDR2 YFSETQ. The germline V and J ends were trimmed by 3 bases and 2 bases, with 21 bases remaining between them. This CDR3 is 17 amino acids long. CDR3: CASSSRPPTVSTYEQYF. CDR3 bases: TGCGCCAGCAGCTCCCGACCCCCGACAGTCTCGACCTACGAGCAGTACTTC. The entire variable domain, with the rest obtained from reference TRBV5-1 and TRBJ2-7, is as follows: KAGVTQTPRYLIKTRGQQVTLSCSPISGHRSVSWYQQTPGQGLQFLFEYFSETQRNKGNFPGRFSGRQFSNSRSEMNVSTLELGDSALYLCASSSRPPTVSTYEQYFGPGTRLTVT.

V usage is TRBV9 and J usage is TRBJ2-7, with D tentatively TRBD2 (5 bases). Trimming stripped 2 bases from V and 0 bases from J, with 12 bases between. The CDR3 runs to 15 residues. Germline V gives CDR1 SGDLS, CDR2 YYNGEE. CDR3 bases: TGTGCCAGCAGCGTGCTAGCTGCTAGCTCCTACGAGCAGTACTTC. It codes for CASSVLAASSYEQYF.

The chain has TRBV28 and TRBJ1-1; possible D gene TRBD1, 5 bases. V lost 1 base to trimming and J lost 1 base, with 10 bases between them. This CDR3 is built from 15 residues. CDR1 MDHEN and CDR2 SYDVKM come from the germline V gene. DNA of the CDR3: TGTGCCAGCAGTTTATTAGTGGACAAGAACACTGAAGCTTTCTTT. As protein: CASSLLVDKNTEAFF.

The chain joins TRBV28 to TRBJ1-5; 7 positions agree with TRBD1. Looked up from germline, CDR1 is MDHEN and CDR2 is SYDVKM. The CDR3 extends over 12 amino acids. The J segment lost 7 bases and the V segment lost 6 bases, leaving 3 bases of the junction unmatched. CDR3 sequence (DNA): TGTGCCAGCAGCCTGACAGGGCAGCCCCAGCATTTT. The encoded protein is CASSLTGQPQHF.

The chain recombines TRBV28 with TRBJ1-1; possible D gene TRBD1, 6 bases. Germline V gene sequence: CDR1 MDHEN, CDR2 SYDVKM. The length of the CDR3 is 14 residues. Trimming pared 5 bases from V and 13 bases from J, leaving 23 bases between. The CDR3: CASSVRTAGQGRFF. DNA of the CDR3: TGTGCCAGCAGTGTGAGGACAGCCGGCCAAGGACGTTTCTTT. Drawing the rest from reference TRBV28 and TRBJ1-1, the complete variable domain is DVKVTQSSRYLVKRTGEKVFLECVQDMDHENMFWYRQDPGLGLRLIYFSYDVKMKEKGDIPEGYSVSREKKERFSLILESASTNQTSMYLCASSVRTAGQGRFFGQGTRLTVV.

CDR3 in DNA: TGCGCCAGTACTAGGTTCACTACAGATACGCAGTATTTT. Translating gives CASTRFTTDTQYF. This chain connects TRBV5-1 to TRBJ2-3; TRBD2 is a possible D gene (5 bases). Germline V gene lookup returns CDR1 SGHRS and CDR2 YFSETQ. Trimming shortened V by 8 bases and J by 3 bases, and 13 bases separated the two germline ends. The CDR3 loop spans 13 amino acids.

This clone was recorded only once. The junction does not match germline at one end; this may be a read error. The gene calls are TRBV27 and TRBJ2-5; the D is unclear. CDR1 MNHEY and CDR2 SMNVEV come from the germline V gene (reference sequence). The CDR3 consists of 13 residues. The CDR3 loop is CASSFRIGEPQYF. In nucleotides, the CDR3 is TGTGCCAGCAGTTTCCGGATTGGAGAGCCCCAGTACTTC.

This rearrangement joins TRBV29-1 to TRBJ2-7; 7 bases match TRBD1. Germline-derived CDR1 and CDR2 are SQVTM and ANQGSEA. This CDR3 comprises 14 residues. V dropped 4 bases and J dropped 6; count of bases not matched to a gene: 12. The CDR3 spells CSVASGPYRGEQYF. The CDR3 DNA reads TGCAGCGTTGCATCGGGGCCCTACAGGGGCGAGCAGTACTTC.

CDR3 bases: TGTGCCAGCAGTGATGGGAGGGCAGTGAGTAACTACGAGCAGTACTTC. Residues: CASSDGRAVSNYEQYF. The chain is built from TRBV6-1 and TRBJ2-7, with 7 bases identical to TRBD2. The CDR3 sequence is 16 residues long. J was trimmed by 3 bases and V by 3 bases; bases with no gene match: 11. Looked up from germline, CDR1 is MNHNS and CDR2 is SASEGT.